These 32 T cell receptor beta chains originate from one sample sequenced in a study of cytomegalovirus exposure and HLA in healthy donors. PCR primers comprised 60 Vbeta and 13 Jbeta primers. Repertoires were generated with immunoSEQ multiplex PCR, while TCRdb's copy carries only in-frame clones and drops some. The sample includes about 150,000 clones, roughly 90% of them seen just once. Sequencing was done on a sample of PBMCs. The receptors were gathered from a woman aged 18-29 years in good health and CMV-seronegative.

J is TRBJ1-1 and V is TRBV9; D might be TRBD1 (5 bases). The CDR3 has 18 amino acids. V was clipped by 2 bases and J by 6 bases, with 26 bases between them. Germline CDR1 reads SGDLS; CDR2 reads YYNGEE. CDR3 protein: CASSVREGSLENSAEAFF. The CDR3 DNA follows: TGTGCCAGCAGCGTTAGGGAGGGGTCACTCGAGAATAGCGCTGAAGCTTTCTTT.

This rearrangement joins TRBV4-1 to TRBJ2-5; TRBD2 aligns across 13 bases. The DNA end is more similar to TRBJ2-7, so the J call may be wrong. Germline V lookup: CDR1 MGHRA, CDR2 YSYEKL. The CDR3 loop spans 20 amino acids. The CDR3 bases are TGCGCCAGCAGCCACACTGGGACTAGCGGGACCGCGCTCTCCTCCTACGAGCAGTACTTC. Encoded protein: CASSHTGTSGTALSSYEQYF.

The chain is built from TRBV19 and TRBJ2-5; 15 bases match TRBD2. Germline trimming cut 6 bases from V and 4 bases from J; bases unmatched to any gene: 15. The length of the CDR3 is 19 residues. Germline V gene data show CDR1 as LNHDA and CDR2 as SQIVND (reference sequence). CDR3 residues: CASSPGPGLAGGIAETQYF. The CDR3, as DNA: TGTGCCAGTAGCCCAGGACCGGGACTAGCGGGAGGAATCGCAGAGACCCAGTACTTC.

This clone has only one observation. J is TRBJ2-7 and V is TRBV10-3; TRBD1 is a possible D gene (5 bases). Per germline, CDR1 ENHRY and CDR2 SYGVKD. The CDR3 is 11 residues long. V lost 8 bases to trimming and J lost 3 bases, with 8 bases between them. Here the CDR3 DNA reads TGTGCCATCGGGGCCGACTACGAGCAGTACTTC. As protein: CAIGADYEQYF.

The genes are TRBV19 and TRBJ1-1; D gene ambiguous. The CDR3 loop spans 13 amino acids. V lost 6 bases and J lost 1, with 9 bases in between. Germline loops: CDR1 LNHDA, CDR2 SQIVND (reference sequence). The CDR3 DNA reads as TGTGCCAGTAGGGCGGGTGCGAACACTGAAGCTTTCTTT. It encodes CASRAGANTEAFF.

The rearrangement links TRBV5-4 to TRBJ2-1; 14 bases line up with TRBD2. The V gene's germline CDR1 is SGHNT and CDR2 YYREEE (reference sequence). V was pared by 3 bases and J by 8 bases, with 7 bases of the junction left unmatched. CDR3 size: 16 residues. The CDR3: CASSYGLAGGRDEQFF. The DNA for the CDR3 is TGTGCCAGCAGCTATGGACTAGCGGGGGGCCGGGATGAGCAGTTCTTC.

The rearrangement joins TRBV30 to TRBJ2-3; 8 bases line up with TRBD2. J lost 4 bases, V lost 2 bases, and 11 bases had no gene match. Germline V lookup: CDR1 GTSNPN, CDR2 SVGIG (reference sequence). This CDR3 has 16 residues. The CDR3 DNA is TGTGCCTGGAGTCTTCAAGCGGGGGAGAGCTCAGATACGCAGTATTTT. Its protein product is CAWSLQAGESSDTQYF.

V and J are TRBV6-1 and TRBJ2-3; 7 bases agree with TRBD1. The CDR3 loop spans 14 amino acids. The V and J ends lost 2 bases and 5 bases, in that order; junction bases with no gene match: 4. CDR1 and CDR2 (germline): MNHNS, SASEGT. The CDR3 loop reads CASSEPGGGDTQYF. The CDR3 DNA reads TGTGCCAGCAGTGAACCAGGGGGTGGAGATACGCAGTATTTT.

This sequence joins TRBV5-5 and TRBJ1-2, with D possibly being TRBD1 (5 bases). The CDR3 extends over 14 amino acids. Germline-derived CDR1 and CDR2 are SGHKS and YYEKEE (reference sequence). V dropped 6 bases and J dropped 4 bases, with 16 bases sitting between them. The CDR3 DNA sequence: TGTGCCAGCAATCAGGGCCTCATTAGCTATGGCTACACCTTC. This codes for CASNQGLISYGYTF.

The rearrangement links TRBV5-1 to TRBJ2-5; weak D call: TRBD2 (5 bases). The V end was cut by 3 bases, the J end by 11 bases, with 17 bases between. The CDR3 is 13 amino acids. The germline CDR1 and CDR2 sequences are SGHRS and YFSETQ. CDR3 nucleotide sequence: TGCGCCAGCAGCTGGAGGACTGGACTCGGGCAGTACTTC. It encodes CASSWRTGLGQYF.

V is TRBV2 and J is TRBJ1-2; D ambiguous. The V gene lost 6 bases and the J gene lost 6 bases, with 8 bases spanning the gap. This CDR3 has 11 amino acids. Germline-derived CDR1 and CDR2 are SNHLY and FYNNEI. The CDR3 here is CASRYSDGYTF. The CDR3 DNA is TGTGCCAGCAGGTACAGTGATGGCTACACCTTC. Together with reference TRBV2 and TRBJ1-2, the CDR3 gives the full variable domain: EPEVTQTPSHQVTQMGQEVILRCVPISNHLYFYWYRQILGQKVEFLVSFYNNEISEKSEIFDDQFSVERPDGSNFTLKIRSTKLEDSAMYFCASRYSDGYTFGSGTRLTVV.

Here the CDR3 reads CASKTGTSGSFYEQYF. Here the CDR3 DNA reads TGTGCCAGTAAAACCGGGACTAGCGGGAGTTTCTACGAGCAGTACTTC. The genes are TRBV7-9 and TRBJ2-7, with TRBD2 matching 14 bases. Per germline, CDR1 SEHNR and CDR2 FQNEAQ (reference sequence). This CDR3 has 16 amino acids. The trim removed 9 bases at V and 3 bases at J, leaving 10 bases unmatched.

The CDR3 spells CASSVGTRGRWATDTQYF. In nucleotides, the CDR3 is TGTGCCAGCAGCGTAGGAACCAGGGGGCGATGGGCCACAGATACGCAGTATTTT. The J gene is TRBJ2-3, the V gene TRBV9, with 8 positions matching TRBD1. Germline V gene data show CDR1 as SGDLS and CDR2 as YYNGEE. The CDR3 totals 18 residues. The V and J ends lost 0 bases and 2 bases, in that order; junction bases with no gene match: 11.

As for this clone: This CDR3 is also generated by other DNA sequences in the sample. This chain connects TRBV4-1 to TRBJ1-1; D possibly corresponds to TRBD1 (6 bases). Trimming left V 4 bases short and J 1 base short, with 10 bases between. Germline assignment: CDR1 MGHRA and CDR2 YSYEKL. There are 14 residues in the CDR3. The CDR3 DNA reads as TGCGCCAGCAGCCGGGGGCTGGGGAACACTGAAGCTTTCTTT. Translation: CASSRGLGNTEAFF.

The J gene is TRBJ2-2, the V gene TRBV27; no reliable D call. This CDR3 spans 14 amino acids. With 5 bases removed from V and 4 bases from J, the gap between germline ends came to 11 bases. The V gene's germline CDR1 is MNHEY and CDR2 SMNVEV (reference sequence). CDR3 region: CASSISSSTGELFF. CDR3 nucleotide sequence: TGTGCCAGCAGTATTAGTTCTTCCACCGGGGAGCTGTTTTTT.

This chain joins TRBV7-2 and TRBJ1-4, with TRBD1 as a possible D gene (5 bases). Germline lookup yields CDR1 SGHTA and CDR2 FQGNSA. Trimming stripped 4 bases from V and 7 bases from J, with 16 bases between. CDR3 length: 15 residues. The CDR3 is CASSSPGEWSEKLFF. CDR3 DNA sequence: TGTGCCAGCAGCTCCCCGGGGGAGTGGAGTGAAAAACTGTTTTTT.

This clone was seen only a few times. V usage is TRBV6-5 and J usage is TRBJ2-7; D is ambiguous. The CDR3 totals 13 residues. V was trimmed by 7 bases and J by 2 bases, leaving 12 bases between them. Germline CDR1 reads MNHEY; CDR2 reads SVGAGI. CDR3 sequence (DNA): TGTGCCAGCACCCATGAGACAACCTACGAGCAGTACTTC. Translating it yields CASTHETTYEQYF.

The gene calls are TRBV28 and TRBJ2-1; 13 nucleotides agree with TRBD2. This CDR3 region has 13 residues. The germline gives CDR1 MDHEN, CDR2 SYDVKM. V dropped 6 bases and J dropped 9; count of bases not matched to a gene: 2. CDR3: CASRLAGGSEQFF. CDR3 in DNA: TGTGCCAGCAGACTAGCGGGGGGGAGTGAGCAGTTCTTC.

This chain joins TRBV5-4 and TRBJ2-7; 8 bases agree with TRBD2. V gave up 4 bases and J gave up 6 bases; unmatched junction bases: 12. The CDR3 covers 15 residues. Germline-derived CDR1 and CDR2 are SGHNT and YYREEE (reference sequence). CDR3 nucleotides: TGTGCCAGCAGCCCTCTAGCGGGCAATCCCTCCGAGCAGTACTTC. This codes for CASSPLAGNPSEQYF.

The rearrangement joins TRBV28 to TRBJ2-3; 7 bases match TRBD1. With V trimmed by 2 bases and J by 4 bases, 21 bases remained unmatched. Germline assignment: CDR1 MDHEN and CDR2 SYDVKM. CDR3 size: 20 residues. CDR3 region: CASSLLLVQGRVFGSDTQYF. The CDR3 nucleotides read TGTGCCAGCAGTTTACTCTTGGTACAGGGGCGGGTGTTCGGTTCAGATACGCAGTATTTT.

The V and J genes are TRBV27 and TRBJ2-3; D gene unclear. Germline-derived CDR1 and CDR2 are MNHEY and SMNVEV (reference sequence). The V end was cut by 4 bases, the J end by 1 base, with 9 bases between. The CDR3 totals 14 residues. For the CDR3, the DNA is TGTGCCAGCAGTTCCAGGTACGGCACAGATACGCAGTATTTT. Protein product: CASSSRYGTDTQYF.

The chain joins TRBV28 to TRBJ2-7, with a tentative D call TRBD2 (6 bases). The CDR3 sequence is 16 residues long. Germline lookup yields CDR1 MDHEN and CDR2 SYDVKM. V was trimmed by 4 bases and J by 0 bases, leaving 16 bases between them. CDR3: CASSSEGRIASYEQYF. CDR3 bases: TGTGCCAGCAGTTCGGAGGGGAGGATAGCCTCCTACGAGCAGTACTTC.

The chain carries TRBV5-5 and TRBJ2-2; tentatively, D is TRBD2 (5 bases). Germline V gene data show CDR1 as SGHKS and CDR2 as YYEKEE (reference sequence). V lost 4 bases and J 0 bases, leaving 7 bases between the germline ends. This CDR3 is built from 14 residues. The CDR3 sequence is CASSTGTNTGELFF. For the CDR3, the DNA is TGTGCCAGCAGCACGGGGACGAACACCGGGGAGCTGTTTTTT. Full variable domain (remainder filled in from reference TRBV5-5 and TRBJ2-2): DAGVTQSPTHLIKTRGQQVTLRCSPISGHKSVSWYQQVLGQGPQFIFQYYEKEERGRGNFPDRFSARQFPNYSSELNVNALLLGDSALYLCASSTGTNTGELFFGEGSRLTVL.

The CDR3, as DNA: TGTGCCAGCAGCTCTATTCTGGTATCAGGCTACACCTTC. Translating gives CASSSILVSGYTF. The chain employs TRBV9 and TRBJ1-2, with D hard to call. Trimming left V 4 bases short and J 8 bases short, with 15 bases between. The CDR3 has 13 residues. CDR1 and CDR2 (germline): SGDLS, YYNGEE.

This sequence joins TRBV6-1 and TRBJ2-1; D is possibly TRBD2 (6 bases). The CDR3 has 15 amino acids. Germline V gene lookup returns CDR1 MNHNS and CDR2 SASEGT. Trimming pared 4 bases from V and 7 bases from J, leaving 17 bases between. The CDR3 region has the DNA TGTGCCAGCAGTGGACTAGACGATCGGTGGAATGAGCAGTTCTTC. This encodes CASSGLDDRWNEQFF.

This sequence joins TRBV10-3 and TRBJ1-1; 7 nucleotides line up with TRBD1. CDR3 size: 16 residues. V lost 4 bases to trimming and J lost 6 bases; unmatched junction nucleotides: 14. CDR1 and CDR2 (germline): ENHRY, SYGVKD. The CDR3 sequence is CAISGQPTGTSPEAFF. CDR3 in DNA: TGTGCCATCAGTGGACAGCCGACAGGGACGTCTCCTGAAGCTTTCTTT.

The chain combines TRBV19 with TRBJ2-1, with 9 bases lining up with TRBD2. Trimming at V came to 5 bases and at J to 6 bases, leaving 8 bases not matched to a gene. Germline-derived CDR1 and CDR2 are LNHDA and SQIVND (reference sequence). The CDR3 is 15 amino acids. The CDR3 DNA reads as TGTGCCAGTAGTCCGACTAGCGGAATACCCAATGAGCAGTTCTTC. It codes for CASSPTSGIPNEQFF.

The chain joins TRBV7-3 to TRBJ2-7; 7 nucleotides align to TRBD2. Germline CDR1 SGHTA, CDR2 FQGTGA. V shed 6 bases, J shed 4 bases, and the junction held 12 bases outside the gene matches. CDR3 length: 15 residues. In DNA, the CDR3 is TGTGCCAGCAGTCTCCAGGCGGGAGAGGAATACGAGCAGTACTTC. It is translated as CASSLQAGEEYEQYF.

J is TRBJ2-7 and V is TRBV5-1, with TRBD2 as a possible D gene (5 bases). The germline gives CDR1 SGHRS, CDR2 YFSETQ. This CDR3 region has 14 residues. With 4 bases removed from V and 0 bases from J, the gap between germline ends came to 11 bases. The CDR3 DNA follows: TGCGCCAGCAGCGAAAGCGGAGACTCCTACGAGCAGTACTTC. It is translated as CASSESGDSYEQYF.

The rearrangement uses TRBV5-4 and TRBJ2-1, with D maybe TRBD1 (5 bases). Germline values: CDR1 SGHNT, CDR2 YYREEE (reference sequence). With 0 bases removed from V and 1 base from J, the gap between germline ends came to 8 bases. This CDR3 has 15 amino acids. CDR3 amino acids: CASSLGGLSYNEQFF. The CDR3 bases are TGTGCCAGCAGCTTGGGGGGCCTGTCCTACAATGAGCAGTTCTTC. The entire variable domain, with the rest obtained from reference TRBV5-4 and TRBJ2-1, is as follows: ETGVTQSPTHLIKTRGQQVTLRCSSQSGHNTVSWYQQALGQGPQFIFQYYREEENGRGNFPPRFSGLQFPNYSSELNVNALELDDSALYLCASSLGGLSYNEQFFGPGTRLTVL.

The chain recombines TRBV5-1 with TRBJ1-1; the match to TRBD1 covers 9 bases. J gave up 1 base and V 7 bases, and 2 bases lay outside the gene matches. Germline-derived CDR1 and CDR2 are SGHRS and YFSETQ. The CDR3 has 13 amino acids. CDR3 residues: CASWDRANTEAFF. DNA for the CDR3: TGCGCCAGCTGGGACAGGGCGAACACTGAAGCTTTCTTT.

The chain combines TRBV29-1 with TRBJ2-7; D remains ambiguous. The CDR3 extends over 13 amino acids. V lost 5 bases and J lost 2, with 13 bases in between. Germline CDR1 reads SQVTM; CDR2 reads ANQGSEA. The CDR3 sequence is CSVTTERPYEQYF. In DNA, the CDR3 is TGCAGCGTTACGACTGAGAGACCCTACGAGCAGTACTTC.